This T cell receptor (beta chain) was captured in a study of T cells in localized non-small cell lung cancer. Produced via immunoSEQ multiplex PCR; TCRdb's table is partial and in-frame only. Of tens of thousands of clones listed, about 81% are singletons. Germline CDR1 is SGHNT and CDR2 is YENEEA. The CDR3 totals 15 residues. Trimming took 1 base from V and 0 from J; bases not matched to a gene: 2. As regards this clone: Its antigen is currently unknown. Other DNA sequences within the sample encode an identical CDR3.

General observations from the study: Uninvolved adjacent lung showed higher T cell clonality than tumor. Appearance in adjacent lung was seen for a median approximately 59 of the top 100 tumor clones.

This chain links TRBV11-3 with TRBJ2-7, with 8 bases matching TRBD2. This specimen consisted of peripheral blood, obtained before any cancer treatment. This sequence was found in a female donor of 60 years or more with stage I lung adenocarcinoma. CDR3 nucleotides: TGTGCCAGCAGCTTAGCGGGGGGGACCTCCTACGAGCAGTACTTC. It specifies CASSLAGGTSYEQYF.